This T cell receptor beta chain was retrieved from a study of T cell responses to AZD1222 COVID-19 vaccine. Study outcomes and limitations: Increases in Spike-specific TCR breadth and depth were seen after two AZD1222 doses. Just a handful of AZD1222 recipients tested seropositive at baseline.

The assay was immunoSEQ multiplex PCR, and TCRdb's table has in-frame clones only and misses some. The table has about 110,000 clones, around 81% seen once. Germline CDR1 DFQATT, CDR2 SNEGSKA (reference sequence). With V trimmed by 3 bases and J by 2 bases, 7 bases remained unmatched. The CDR3 covers 14 residues. About this clone itself: Antigen: not known.

The rearrangement links TRBV20-1 to TRBJ2-7, with 7 bases lining up with TRBD2. The input for sequencing was peripheral blood, taken on day 0 of AZD1222 vaccination. The receptor was isolated from an adult in good health. The CDR3 is CSASNPGGPYEQYF. CDR3 in DNA: TGCAGTGCTAGTAATCCGGGGGGACCCTACGAGCAGTACTTC.